This TCR beta chain was captured in a study of blood T cell repertoires in COVID-19. For the study at large: Samples taken during acute and convalescent COVID-19 were collected in the United States, Italy and Spain.

Clinical history reported by participants formed the basis on which cohorts were assigned. The CDR3 is 16 residues long. Trimming at V came to 2 bases and at J to 5 bases, leaving 7 bases not matched to a gene. Looked up from germline, CDR1 is LGHDT and CDR2 is YNNKEL (reference sequence). Produced via immunoSEQ multiplex PCR; TCRdb's table is partial and in-frame only. The table shows about 240,000 clones, with 75% to 90% occurring only once. The clonotype comes from a man aged 40-55 years who had recovered from COVID-19. Sequenced material: PBMCs or T cells enriched from blood (not recorded which). V is TRBV3-1 (or the pseudogene TRBV3-2) and J is TRBJ2-5, with 11 bases lining up with TRBD1. CDR3 residues: CASSQPGTGGRETQYF. Here the CDR3 DNA reads TGTGCCAGCAGCCAACCAGGGACAGGGGGACGTGAGACCCAGTACTTC.